This T cell receptor (beta chain) comes out of a study of T cell responses to AZD1222 COVID-19 vaccine (dated by TCRdb to about 2021). Study-level background: AZD1222 recipients with second doses at about 4 weeks or about 12 weeks were pooled, because spike-specific TCR depth and breadth did not differ between schedules. TCR sequencing was performed for about 240 trial participants, of whom around 210 were given two doses of AZD1222 and some 26 were given two doses of MenACWY control vaccine. Trial participants were enrolled by age into 18-55, 56-69 and 70-plus year subgroups, with roughly 160, 29 and 62 TCR-sequenced participants respectively. Overall study outcomes, separate from this receptor: Nearly half of unique spike-specific TCRs reportedly recognized epitopes outside regions mutated in the B.1.351 and B.1.1.7 variants. After two AZD1222 doses, both the breadth and the depth of spike-specific TCRs were significantly higher than at day 0 and than in MenACWY recipients. Participants were mostly white British and included more females than males, and it was suggested by the authors that clonal diversity may have been underestimated. The vaccine-associated CD4 TCRs covered the entire spike protein, and the dominant responses fell in regions 160-218 and 743-854. Conclusions about previously exposed vaccinees are limited because only six or seven AZD1222 recipients were SARS-CoV-2 seropositive at baseline. Because no day 14 peak-response samples were available, repertoires were characterized only after the peak T cell response. The 56-69-year group was small, and its depth increase did not reach significance, likely because of low power.

The time point tag for this specimen amounts to: baseline before first vaccination. The vaccinee samples were drawn from two UK trials, COV001 and COV002, one of which was a single-blind randomized controlled phase 2/3 trial testing AZD1222 (ChAdOx1 nCoV-19) in healthy adults. For TCRbeta chain sequencing, PBMC samples from trial participants were taken at day 0 and at day 28 after the second dose. The CDR3 regions of human TCRbeta chains were subjected to immunosequencing. Per the authors' processing: Repertoire TCRs were checked for matches against a reference library of SARS-CoV-2-specific TCRs that had been generated using the MIRA antigen-specificity platform. Breadth was defined as the fraction of unique TCRs that were SARS-CoV-2-associated, and depth was defined as the fraction of total T cells that were SARS-CoV-2-associated. Using the MIRA data, each spike-specific TCR was mapped to the spike region that the TCR reacts to and placed in a CD4 or CD8 class. Log10-transformed breadth and depth values were compared by one-way ANOVA with Sidak's multiple comparisons tests. TCRdb mirrors the immuneACCESS table, restricted to in-frame sequences. Some clones are absent from its copies; in checked studies, under half trace to an unresolved V gene, and the reason for the others is unknown. V and J calls and clone size are those listed in that table; D and trimming were worked out from the DNA. For this sample the table gives some 95,000 clones, of which about 89% were detected only once. The biggest ten clones account for around 3.5% of the sample.

Comment on this clone: Its specific antigen is unknown. Qualities for individual bases were not recorded, and no much larger clone is one base off.

From a lookup of the germline V gene, CDR1 and CDR2 are SGDLS and YYNGEE. V ends up 2 bases short and J 3 bases short, with an unmatched junction base count of 6. From the cysteine through the phenylalanine, the CDR3 covers 15 amino acids. Just CDR3 DNA is preserved here, 45 bases in frame from base 1. This specimen consisted of peripheral blood, obtained on day 0 of AZD1222 vaccination. The sequence derives from an adult in good health. The rearranged chain carries TRBV9 and TRBJ2-3; 7 bases in between match TRBD2. The bases are TGTGCCAGCAGCGTTGCATGGGGGGGAACAGATACGCAGTATTTT. It translates to CASSVAWGGTDTQYF.